This entry features one TCR beta chain sequence. Its antigen is still unknown. Sequencing used immunoSEQ v3.0 at survey level. The repertoire was sequenced with immunoSEQ multiplex PCR; TCRdb's copy has only in-frame clones and lacks some. Of over 30,000 clones listed, 60% to 75% were seen once; the top ten hold around 3.6%. The sample is drawn from a study of long-term antiretroviral therapy in people with HIV. General study points: HIV repertoire CDR3 lengths ranged less widely than those of controls.

Germline CDR1 is MDHEN and CDR2 is SYDVKM. The length of the CDR3 is 14 residues. Trimming left V 7 bases short and J 4 bases short, with 17 bases between. From each donor, at least one pre-ART PBMC sample and at least two post-ART PBMC samples were obtained. This sequence originates from a man over 45 with HIV. This sequence joins TRBV28 and TRBJ2-7; a possible D gene is TRBD2 (5 bases). Sequenced material: unsorted PBMCs, taken 3 years after starting antiretroviral therapy. The CDR3 nucleotides are TGTGCCAGCACGGGCGTAGGGTCGGGGTACGAGCAGTACTTC. It yields the protein CASTGVGSGYEQYF. Complete variable domain (other parts from reference TRBV28 and TRBJ2-7): DVKVTQSSRYLVKRTGEKVFLECVQDMDHENMFWYRQDPGLGLRLIYFSYDVKMKEKGDIPEGYSVSREKKERFSLILESASTNQTSMYLCASTGVGSGYEQYFGPGTRLTVT.